The 5 T cell receptor beta chains below were found in one sample sequenced in a study of blood T cell repertoires in COVID-19. Here immunoSEQ multiplex PCR was the method, and the copy in TCRdb shows in-frame clones only, minus some. The repertoire holds some 96,000 clones, about 85% seen once, with around 13% in the top ten. The sample consisted of peripheral blood. The receptors come from a human donor in a cohort sampled during active COVID-19.

J is TRBJ1-5 and V is TRBV19; D is undetermined. The CDR3 is made up of 12 amino acids. Trimming removed 1 base from V and 7 bases from J, with 5 bases in between. Looked up from germline, CDR1 is LNHDA and CDR2 is SQIVND (reference sequence). CDR3 sequence (DNA): TGTGCCAGTAGTATAGGGGAGCAGCCCCAGCATTTT. Protein: CASSIGEQPQHF.

This clone was recorded a few times. The J gene is TRBJ2-1, the V gene TRBV10-3; D is possibly TRBD1 (6 bases). Germline CDR1 is ENHRY and CDR2 is SYGVKD. The CDR3 has 13 amino acids. Trimming took off 8 bases at V and 4 bases at J, with 12 bases between the two ends. CDR3 residues: CAIWDKGYNEQFF. Written as DNA, the CDR3 is TGTGCCATCTGGGACAAAGGTTACAATGAGCAGTTCTTC.

This clone showed up many times. The chain is built from TRBV4-1 and TRBJ1-5, with TRBD1 identical over 8 bases. J gave up 0 bases and V 5 bases, and 3 bases lay outside the gene matches. The CDR3 length is 15 residues. Germline V gene lookup returns CDR1 MGHRA and CDR2 YSYEKL. CDR3 protein: CASSGTGYSNQPQHF. The DNA for the CDR3 is TGCGCCAGCAGCGGGACAGGATATAGCAATCAGCCCCAGCATTTT.

The chain is built from TRBV3-1 (or the pseudogene TRBV3-2) and TRBJ1-2; D perhaps matches TRBD1 (5 bases). The CDR3 covers 15 residues. The germline V gene encodes CDR1 LGHDT and CDR2 YNNKEL (reference sequence). Trimming left V 1 base short and J 0 bases short, with 9 bases between. The chain's CDR3 is CASSQVVGANYGYTF. The CDR3, as DNA: TGTGCCAGCAGCCAAGTGGTAGGGGCTAACTATGGCTACACCTTC.

The chain joins TRBV30 to TRBJ2-3, with 8 bases that match TRBD1. This CDR3 comprises 14 residues. With V trimmed by 2 bases and J by 4 bases, 5 bases remained unmatched. Germline values: CDR1 GTSNPN, CDR2 SVGIG (reference sequence). The CDR3 here is CAWSSTGEADTQYF. CDR3 in DNA: TGTGCCTGGAGTTCGACAGGGGAAGCAGATACGCAGTATTTT.